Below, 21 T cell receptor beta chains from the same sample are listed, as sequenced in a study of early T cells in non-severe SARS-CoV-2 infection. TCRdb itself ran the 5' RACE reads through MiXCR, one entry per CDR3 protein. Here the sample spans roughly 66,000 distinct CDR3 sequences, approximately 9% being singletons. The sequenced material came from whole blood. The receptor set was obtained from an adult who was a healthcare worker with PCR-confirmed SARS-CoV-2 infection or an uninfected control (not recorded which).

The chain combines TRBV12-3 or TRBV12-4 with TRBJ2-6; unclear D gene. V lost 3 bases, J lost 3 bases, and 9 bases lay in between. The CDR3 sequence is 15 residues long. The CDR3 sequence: CASSFAGGGANVLTF. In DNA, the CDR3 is TGTGCCAGCAGTTTCGCCGGCGGTGGGGCCAACGTCCTGACTTTC.

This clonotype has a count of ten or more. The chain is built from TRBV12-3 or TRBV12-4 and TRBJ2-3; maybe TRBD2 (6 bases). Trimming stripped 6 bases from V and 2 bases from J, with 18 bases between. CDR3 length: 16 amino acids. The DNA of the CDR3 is TGTGCCAGCAGCGCAAGCCCCGGAGGGGCCACAGATACGCAGTATTTT. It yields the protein CASSASPGGATDTQYF.

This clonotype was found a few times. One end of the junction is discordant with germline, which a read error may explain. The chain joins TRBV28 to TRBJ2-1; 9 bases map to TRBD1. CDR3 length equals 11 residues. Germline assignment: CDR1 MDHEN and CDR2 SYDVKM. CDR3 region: CASKSGTGSLF. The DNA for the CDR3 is TGTGCCAGTAAATCCGGGACAGGGTCGCTCTTC.

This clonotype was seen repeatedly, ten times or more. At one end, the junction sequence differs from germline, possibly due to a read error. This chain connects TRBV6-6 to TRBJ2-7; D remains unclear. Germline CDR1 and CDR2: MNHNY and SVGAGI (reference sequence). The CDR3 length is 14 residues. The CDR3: CASNSGGRSYEQYF. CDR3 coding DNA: TGTGCCAGCAACAGTGGCGGTAGGTCCTACGAACAGTACTTC.

CDR3 coding DNA: TGCAGTGCTCACAGGGGGCATGAGCAGTTCTTC. It is translated as CSAHRGHEQFF. The rearrangement uses TRBV20-1 and TRBJ2-1; 9 nucleotides match TRBD1. V dropped 5 bases and J dropped 8; count of bases not matched to a gene: 1. This CDR3 has 11 amino acids. Germline V gene sequence: CDR1 DFQATT, CDR2 SNEGSKA (reference sequence).

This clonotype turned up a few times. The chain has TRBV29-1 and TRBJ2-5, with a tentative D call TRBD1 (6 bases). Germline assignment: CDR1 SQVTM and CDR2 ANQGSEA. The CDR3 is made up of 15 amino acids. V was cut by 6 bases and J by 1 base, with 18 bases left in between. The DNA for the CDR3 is TGCAGCGTCGGAATACAGGGTTGGGTCCAAGAGACCCAGTACTTC. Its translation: CSVGIQGWVQETQYF.

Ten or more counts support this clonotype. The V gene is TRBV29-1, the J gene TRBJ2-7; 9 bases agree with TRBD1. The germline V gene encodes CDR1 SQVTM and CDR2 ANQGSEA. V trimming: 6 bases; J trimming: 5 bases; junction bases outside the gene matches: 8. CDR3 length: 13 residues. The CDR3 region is CSVGGQGINEQYF. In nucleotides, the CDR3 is TGCAGCGTCGGCGGACAGGGGATCAACGAGCAGTACTTC.

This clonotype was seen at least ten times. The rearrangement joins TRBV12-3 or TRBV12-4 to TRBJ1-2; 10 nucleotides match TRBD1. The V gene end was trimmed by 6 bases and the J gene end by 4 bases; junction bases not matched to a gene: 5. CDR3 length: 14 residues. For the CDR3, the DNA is TGTGCCAGCAGCGACAGGGGGCATCCCTATGGCTACACCTTC. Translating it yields CASSDRGHPYGYTF.

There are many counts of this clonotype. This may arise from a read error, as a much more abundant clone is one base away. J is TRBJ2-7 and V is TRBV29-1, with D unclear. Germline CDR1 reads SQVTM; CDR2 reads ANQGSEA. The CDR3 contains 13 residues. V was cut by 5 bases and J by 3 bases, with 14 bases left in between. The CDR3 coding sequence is TGCAGCGTTTCTGGTCAGAGATTCTACGAGCAGTACTTC. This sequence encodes CSVSGQRFYEQYF.

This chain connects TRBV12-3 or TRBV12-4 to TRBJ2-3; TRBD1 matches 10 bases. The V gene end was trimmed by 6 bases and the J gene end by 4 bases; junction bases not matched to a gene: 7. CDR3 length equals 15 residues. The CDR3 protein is CASRRQGADADTQYF. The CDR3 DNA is TGTGCCAGCAGGAGACAGGGGGCAGATGCAGATACGCAGTATTTT.

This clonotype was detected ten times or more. CDR3 amino acids: CASSPDSYYGYTF. The CDR3 DNA reads TGTGCCAGCAGTCCGGACAGCTACTATGGCTACACCTTC. The rearrangement joins TRBV6-5 to TRBJ1-2; the D gene is possibly TRBD1 (6 bases). The CDR3 totals 13 residues. Germline V gives CDR1 MNHEY, CDR2 SVGAGI. Trimming took 5 bases from V and 3 from J, leaving 10 bases between them.

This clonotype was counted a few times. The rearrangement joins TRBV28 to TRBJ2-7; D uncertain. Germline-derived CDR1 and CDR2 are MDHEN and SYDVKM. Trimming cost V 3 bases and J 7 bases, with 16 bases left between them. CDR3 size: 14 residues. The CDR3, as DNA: TGTGCCAGCAGTTTCTGGACCCAACCCCGGGAGCAGTACTTC. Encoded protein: CASSFWTQPREQYF.

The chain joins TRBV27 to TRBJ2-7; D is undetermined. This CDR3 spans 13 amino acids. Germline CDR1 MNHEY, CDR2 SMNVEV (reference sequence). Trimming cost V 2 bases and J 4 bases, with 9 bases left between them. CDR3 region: CASSLNGEYEQYF. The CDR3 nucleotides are TGTGCCAGCAGTTTAAACGGAGAATACGAGCAGTACTTC.

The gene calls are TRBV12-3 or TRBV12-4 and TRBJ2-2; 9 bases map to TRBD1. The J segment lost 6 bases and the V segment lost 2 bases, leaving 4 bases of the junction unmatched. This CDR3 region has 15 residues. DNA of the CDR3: TGTGCCAGCAGTTTAACAGGGGGCGACGCCGGGGAGCTGTTTTTT. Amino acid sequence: CASSLTGGDAGELFF.

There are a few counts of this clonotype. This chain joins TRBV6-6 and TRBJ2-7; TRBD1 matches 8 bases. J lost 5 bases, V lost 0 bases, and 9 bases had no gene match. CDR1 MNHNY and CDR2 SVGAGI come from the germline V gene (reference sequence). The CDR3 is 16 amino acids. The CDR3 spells CASSYSPAGGRNEQYF. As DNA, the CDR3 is TGTGCCAGCAGTTACTCGCCTGCAGGGGGCAGGAACGAGCAGTACTTC.

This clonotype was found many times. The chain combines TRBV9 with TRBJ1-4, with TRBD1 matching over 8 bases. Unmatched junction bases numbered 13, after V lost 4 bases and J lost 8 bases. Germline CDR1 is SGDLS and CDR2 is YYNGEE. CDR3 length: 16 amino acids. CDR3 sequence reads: CASSPTRTGLEEKLFF. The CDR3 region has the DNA TGTGCCAGCAGCCCAACTCGGACAGGGTTAGAAGAAAAACTGTTTTTT. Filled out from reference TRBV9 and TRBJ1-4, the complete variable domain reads DSGVTQTPKHLITATGQRVTLRCSPRSGDLSVYWYQQSLDQGLQFLIQYYNGEERAKGNILERFSAQQFPDLHSELNLSSLELGDSALYFCASSPTRTGLEEKLFFGSGTQLSVL.

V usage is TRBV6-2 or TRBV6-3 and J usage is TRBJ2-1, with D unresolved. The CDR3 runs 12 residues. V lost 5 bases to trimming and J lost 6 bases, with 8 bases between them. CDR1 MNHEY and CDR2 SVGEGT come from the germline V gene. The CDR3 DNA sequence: TGTGCCAGCAGTCCCCGGATCAATGAGCAGTTCTTC. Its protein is CASSPRINEQFF.

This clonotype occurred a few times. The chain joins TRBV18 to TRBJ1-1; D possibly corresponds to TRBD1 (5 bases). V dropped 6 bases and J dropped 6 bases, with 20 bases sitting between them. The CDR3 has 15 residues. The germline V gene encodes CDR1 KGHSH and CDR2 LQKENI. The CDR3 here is CASSRETGEFAEAFF. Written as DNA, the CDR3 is TGTGCCAGCTCCCGTGAGACGGGGGAGTTTGCTGAAGCTTTCTTT.

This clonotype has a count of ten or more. CDR3 DNA: TGTGCCAGCAGTATGGACCCTCGGGCTAATCAGCCCCAGCATTTT. Residues: CASSMDPRANQPQHF. J is TRBJ1-5 and V is TRBV2; no clear D. There are 15 residues in the CDR3. Trimming stripped 5 bases from V and 4 bases from J, with 15 bases between. In germline, CDR1 is SNHLY, CDR2 FYNNEI.

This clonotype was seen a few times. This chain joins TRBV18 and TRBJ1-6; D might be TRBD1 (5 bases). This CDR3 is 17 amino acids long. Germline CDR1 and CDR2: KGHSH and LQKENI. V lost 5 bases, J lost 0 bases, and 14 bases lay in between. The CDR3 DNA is TGTGCCAGCTCATCAGGGACTCCAAGCTCCTATAATTCACCCCTCCACTTT. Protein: CASSSGTPSSYNSPLHF.

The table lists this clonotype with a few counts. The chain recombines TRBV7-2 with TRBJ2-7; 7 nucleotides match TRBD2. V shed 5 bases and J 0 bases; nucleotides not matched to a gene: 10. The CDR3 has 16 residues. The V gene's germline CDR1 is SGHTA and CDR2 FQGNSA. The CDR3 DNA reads TGTGCCAGCAGCGTACTTAGCGGGTCTGGCTCCTACGAGCAGTACTTC. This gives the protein CASSVLSGSGSYEQYF.